This T cell receptor beta chain was captured in a study of beta chain features in type 1 diabetes. For this clone: The target antigen is unknown.

General study findings and limits: Shorter TCRB CDR3s, moderately but significantly so, were found in Type 1 diabetes patients in all four CD4+ subsets. VDJ junctions from patients with type 1 diabetes contained fewer insertions and more deletions. Researchers could not determine here whether HLA type influences TCRB rearrangement.

CDR3 length equals 16 residues. Germline V gene sequence: CDR1 SGDLS, CDR2 YYNGEE. J was trimmed by 8 bases and V by 0 bases; bases with no gene match: 4. Expressed TCRB transcripts were sequenced after all isolated RNA was converted to cDNA. The table came from immunoSEQ multiplex PCR; TCRdb's copy has only in-frame clones and leaves some out. The sample lists some 700,000 clones; roughly an eighth were seen once. The receptor was derived from a man aged 18 to 29 with type 1 diabetes. The material sequenced was naive CD4+ T cells from blood. The chain carries TRBV9 and TRBJ2-1; 14 nucleotides match TRBD2. The CDR3, as DNA: TGTGCCAGCAGCGTAGGACTAGCGGGGGGGCAGGATGAGCAGTTCTTC. This sequence encodes CASSVGLAGGQDEQFF. Full variable domain (outside the CDR3, taken from reference TRBV9 and TRBJ2-1): DSGVTQTPKHLITATGQRVTLRCSPRSGDLSVYWYQQSLDQGLQFLIQYYNGEERAKGNILERFSAQQFPDLHSELNLSSLELGDSALYFCASSVGLAGGQDEQFFGPGTRLTVL.